A selection of T cell receptor beta chains follows, all from one sample in a study of cytomegalovirus exposure and HLA in healthy donors. Produced via immunoSEQ multiplex PCR; TCRdb's table is partial and in-frame only. The data show over 150,000 clones, 55% to 80% seen once. The sequenced sample was PBMCs. The receptor source for this set is a woman between 18 and 29 years old in good health and CMV-seropositive. Each CDR3 is given with its conserved first and last residue. A D gene is named only where the DNA matches it firmly. Size tells how often a clone was seen (once, few, many) or the class of an expanded clone, and some rows leave it out.

j_call: TRBJ1-1; v_call: TRBV6-5; d_call: TRBD1; clone_size: .; cdr3_nt: TGTGCCAGCAGTTACCTCACAGGGGGTGGCACTGAAGCTTTCTTT; cdr3_aa: CASSYLTGGGTEAFF
j_call: TRBJ1-1; v_call: TRBV19; d_call: TRBD1; clone_size: .; cdr3_nt: TGTGCCAGTAGTGACAGGGCAACTTTAAGGAACACTGAAGCTTTCTTT; cdr3_aa: CASSDRATLRNTEAFF
j_call: TRBJ1-1; v_call: TRBV6-6; d_call: .; clone_size: .; cdr3_nt: TGTGCCAGCAGTAGGGGGGAGGGCACTGAAGCTTTCTTT; cdr3_aa: CASSRGEGTEAFF
j_call: TRBJ1-1; v_call: TRBV20-1; d_call: .; clone_size: .; cdr3_nt: TGCAGGGGGAGGTGGAACACTGAAGCTTTCTTT; cdr3_aa: CRGRWNTEAFF
j_call: TRBJ2-7; v_call: TRBV7-9; d_call: .; clone_size: .; cdr3_nt: TGTGCCAGCAGCTTAGTCCGGAGCTACGAGCAGTACTTC; cdr3_aa: CASSLVRSYEQYF
j_call: TRBJ2-1; v_call: TRBV4-1; d_call: TRBD1; clone_size: .; cdr3_nt: TGCGCCAGCAGCCCTGGGACAGGAGTATACAATGAGCAGTTCTTC; cdr3_aa: CASSPGTGVYNEQFF
j_call: TRBJ1-1; v_call: TRBV5-1; d_call: .; clone_size: .; cdr3_nt: TGCGCCAGCACCGTGGGGGGGGGCACTGAAGCTTTCTTT; cdr3_aa: CASTVGGGTEAFF
j_call: TRBJ1-1; v_call: TRBV5-6; d_call: .; clone_size: .; cdr3_nt: TGTGCCAGCAGCTTGGGACAGGCAGTGAACACTGAAGCTTTCTTT; cdr3_aa: CASSLGQAVNTEAFF
j_call: TRBJ1-1; v_call: TRBV13; d_call: .; clone_size: .; cdr3_nt: TGTGCCAGCAGCCAATCACAGCTAAACACTGAAGCTTTCTTT; cdr3_aa: CASSQSQLNTEAFF
j_call: TRBJ2-3; v_call: TRBV6-1; d_call: TRBD2; clone_size: .; cdr3_nt: TGTGCCAGCAGCGGTCTAGCGGGGCGCACAGATACGCAGTATTTT; cdr3_aa: CASSGLAGRTDTQYF
j_call: TRBJ2-4; v_call: TRBV27; d_call: .; clone_size: .; cdr3_nt: TGTGCCAGCAGTTTAGGGCAAAATCTCAACATTCAGTACTTC; cdr3_aa: CASSLGQNLNIQYF
j_call: TRBJ1-5; v_call: TRBV6-1; d_call: .; clone_size: .; cdr3_nt: TGTGCCAGCAGTGAACCGCTAATATATGAGTTTAGCAATCAGCCCCAGCATTTT; cdr3_aa: CASSEPLIYEFSNQPQHF
j_call: TRBJ1-4; v_call: TRBV6-5; d_call: .; clone_size: .; cdr3_nt: TGTGCCAGCAGCCGCGGACTGACAACTAATGAAAAACTGTTTTTT; cdr3_aa: CASSRGLTTNEKLFF
j_call: TRBJ2-7; v_call: TRBV6-5; d_call: TRBD1; clone_size: .; cdr3_nt: TGTGCCAGCAGTTCCCGGCTGGGACAGGGATCCTACGAGCAGTACTTC; cdr3_aa: CASSSRLGQGSYEQYF
j_call: TRBJ2-7; v_call: TRBV28; d_call: .; clone_size: .; cdr3_nt: TGTGCCAGCAGTTTCTTACCAGTGGGGGCAAACTACGAGCAGTACTTC; cdr3_aa: CASSFLPVGANYEQYF
j_call: TRBJ2-7; v_call: TRBV4-1; d_call: .; clone_size: .; cdr3_nt: TGCGCCAGCAGCCCCGCCGCGTTCATCAGGGGCTACGAGCAGTACTTC; cdr3_aa: CASSPAAFIRGYEQYF
j_call: TRBJ2-1; v_call: TRBV11-2; d_call: .; clone_size: .; cdr3_nt: TGTGCCAGCGTGGGAGTGTTGTACAATGAGCAGTTCTTC; cdr3_aa: CASVGVLYNEQFF
j_call: TRBJ2-3; v_call: TRBV7-9; d_call: TRBD2; clone_size: few; cdr3_nt: TGTGCCAGCAGCCCGGGGACTAGCGGGGGTTTTTATCCAGATACGCAGTATTTT; cdr3_aa: CASSPGTSGGFYPDTQYF
j_call: TRBJ2-5; v_call: TRBV28; d_call: .; clone_size: .; cdr3_nt: TGTGCCAGCAGGCCCGCGGACACCAATGTGGAGACCCAGTACTTC; cdr3_aa: CASRPADTNVETQYF
j_call: TRBJ1-2; v_call: TRBV5-4; d_call: TRBD1; clone_size: .; cdr3_nt: TGTGCCAGCAGCTTCAGGACAGGGGGCGATAGTGGCTACACCTTC; cdr3_aa: CASSFRTGGDSGYTF
j_call: TRBJ2-2; v_call: TRBV6-4; d_call: TRBD2; clone_size: .; cdr3_nt: TGTGCCAGCAGTGTGATTCCGGGGGGGGCGAACACCGGGGAGCTGTTTTTT; cdr3_aa: CASSVIPGGANTGELFF
j_call: TRBJ2-3; v_call: TRBV7-2; d_call: .; clone_size: .; cdr3_nt: TGTGCCAGCAGCTTATTTGGGACACCTAGCACAGATACGCAGTATTTT; cdr3_aa: CASSLFGTPSTDTQYF
j_call: TRBJ2-7; v_call: TRBV29-1; d_call: .; clone_size: few; cdr3_nt: TGCAGCGTTCGGACTCATACCTACGAGCAGTACTTC; cdr3_aa: CSVRTHTYEQYF
j_call: TRBJ2-3; v_call: TRBV7-9; d_call: .; clone_size: few; cdr3_nt: TGTGCCAGCAGCTTTCAAGACAGGCCTTTTACAGATACGCAGTATTTT; cdr3_aa: CASSFQDRPFTDTQYF
j_call: TRBJ1-1; v_call: TRBV5-4; d_call: TRBD1; clone_size: .; cdr3_nt: TGTGCCAGCAGCTTGGGTGGACAGGGTTACACTGAAGCTTTCTTT; cdr3_aa: CASSLGGQGYTEAFF
j_call: TRBJ1-1; v_call: TRBV27; d_call: TRBD1; clone_size: .; cdr3_nt: TGTGCCAGCAGTTCCGGGACAGCGAACACTGAAGCTTTCTTT; cdr3_aa: CASSSGTANTEAFF
j_call: TRBJ2-3; v_call: TRBV6-1; d_call: TRBD2; clone_size: once; cdr3_nt: TGTGCCAGCAGGCATTTAGCGGGGACAGATACGCAGTATTTT; cdr3_aa: CASRHLAGTDTQYF
j_call: TRBJ2-6; v_call: TRBV4-3; d_call: .; clone_size: .; cdr3_nt: TGCGCCAGCAGCCAAGATGGGAGCTCTGGGGCCAACGTCCTGACTTTC; cdr3_aa: CASSQDGSSGANVLTF
j_call: TRBJ1-2; v_call: TRBV30; d_call: TRBD1; clone_size: .; cdr3_nt: TGTGCCTGGAGGTGGACAGGACGTTCTAACTATGGCTACACCTTC; cdr3_aa: CAWRWTGRSNYGYTF
j_call: TRBJ1-1; v_call: TRBV6-4; d_call: TRBD1; clone_size: .; cdr3_nt: TGTGCCAGCAGTGTCGACAGGGGCACTGAAGCTTTCTTT; cdr3_aa: CASSVDRGTEAFF
j_call: TRBJ1-4; v_call: TRBV28; d_call: .; clone_size: .; cdr3_nt: TGTGCCAGCAGTCCTACTTACAGGGCAAGACTGTTTTTT; cdr3_aa: CASSPTYRARLFF
j_call: TRBJ2-7; v_call: TRBV5-1; d_call: TRBD2; clone_size: .; cdr3_nt: TGCGCCAGCAGCCGCGCCGGGACTAGCAGCGAGCAGTACTTC; cdr3_aa: CASSRAGTSSEQYF
j_call: TRBJ2-2; v_call: TRBV11-2; d_call: .; clone_size: .; cdr3_nt: TGTGCCAGCAGCTTTGGCCAGAACACCGGGGAGCTGTTTTTT; cdr3_aa: CASSFGQNTGELFF
j_call: TRBJ2-7; v_call: TRBV11-2; d_call: .; clone_size: few; cdr3_nt: TGTGCCAGCAGTTTAACGCTAAGCTCCTACGAGCAGTACTTC; cdr3_aa: CASSLTLSSYEQYF
j_call: TRBJ2-2; v_call: TRBV18; d_call: .; clone_size: .; cdr3_nt: TGTGCCAGCTCACCACCAGAGGGAGGCACCGGGGAGCTGTTTTTT; cdr3_aa: CASSPPEGGTGELFF
j_call: TRBJ2-7; v_call: TRBV2; d_call: .; clone_size: .; cdr3_nt: TGTGCCAGCAGTCTTGGACAGTACGAGCAGTACTTC; cdr3_aa: CASSLGQYEQYF
j_call: TRBJ1-2; v_call: TRBV6-5; d_call: .; clone_size: .; cdr3_nt: TGTGCCAGCAGTTACTATGGGGTAGGGAGGGCCTATGGCTACACCTTC; cdr3_aa: CASSYYGVGRAYGYTF
j_call: TRBJ1-6; v_call: TRBV6-5; d_call: .; clone_size: .; cdr3_nt: TGTGCCAGCAGTTACTCCACGGCGATGGGGAGTTCACCCCTCCACTTT; cdr3_aa: CASSYSTAMGSSPLHF
j_call: TRBJ2-5; v_call: TRBV29-1; d_call: TRBD2; clone_size: .; cdr3_nt: TGCAGCGTGGGGACTAGCGGGAGTTTGGTAGAGACCCAGTACTTC; cdr3_aa: CSVGTSGSLVETQYF
j_call: TRBJ2-1; v_call: TRBV14; d_call: .; clone_size: .; cdr3_nt: TGTGCCAGCAGCCAAGACCCGGGAAATGAGCAGTTCTTC; cdr3_aa: CASSQDPGNEQFF
j_call: TRBJ2-7; v_call: TRBV19; d_call: .; clone_size: .; cdr3_nt: TGTGCCAGTAGTATATATACACAGGGCTCCTACGAGCAGTACTTC; cdr3_aa: CASSIYTQGSYEQYF
j_call: TRBJ2-7; v_call: TRBV7-9; d_call: .; clone_size: .; cdr3_nt: TGTGCCAGCAGCTCCGACACCCCCAACGAGCAGTACTTC; cdr3_aa: CASSSDTPNEQYF
j_call: TRBJ1-2; v_call: TRBV19; d_call: TRBD1; clone_size: .; cdr3_nt: TGTGCCAGTAGTGCCGACAGGGTTGGCTACACCTTC; cdr3_aa: CASSADRVGYTF
j_call: TRBJ1-1; v_call: TRBV5-1; d_call: .; clone_size: .; cdr3_nt: TGCGCCAGCAGCTTGGCGCAGGTGACAGTGAACACTGAAGCTTTCTTT; cdr3_aa: CASSLAQVTVNTEAFF
j_call: TRBJ1-2; v_call: TRBV6-6; d_call: .; clone_size: .; cdr3_nt: TGTGCCAGCAGTTCCTTAGGAGTCTATGGCTACACCTTC; cdr3_aa: CASSSLGVYGYTF
j_call: TRBJ2-6; v_call: TRBV4-3; d_call: .; clone_size: .; cdr3_nt: TGCGCCAGCAGCCAGTCGAGGTGGGGGGCCAACGTCCTGACTTTC; cdr3_aa: CASSQSRWGANVLTF
j_call: TRBJ2-5; v_call: TRBV5-1; d_call: .; clone_size: .; cdr3_nt: TGCGCCAGCAGCTTGGGAGGCTCCACCCCCGAGACCCAGTACTTC; cdr3_aa: CASSLGGSTPETQYF
j_call: TRBJ2-2; v_call: TRBV28; d_call: TRBD2; clone_size: .; cdr3_nt: TGTGCCAGCAGCCTGACTAGCGGGGATCTTCACACCGGGGAGCTGTTTTTT; cdr3_aa: CASSLTSGDLHTGELFF
j_call: TRBJ2-7; v_call: TRBV19; d_call: TRBD1; clone_size: .; cdr3_nt: TGTGCCAGTTGGCAACCGGGACAGGGAGATAAGCAGTACTTC; cdr3_aa: CASWQPGQGDKQYF
j_call: TRBJ2-7; v_call: TRBV9; d_call: TRBD2; clone_size: .; cdr3_nt: TGTGCCAGCAGCGTGCGGGAGAGTATGTACGAGCAGTACTTC; cdr3_aa: CASSVRESMYEQYF
j_call: TRBJ2-1; v_call: TRBV11-2; d_call: TRBD1; clone_size: .; cdr3_nt: TGTGCCAGCAGCTCGGGACAGGGTTCCGTCGATGAGCAGTTCTTC; cdr3_aa: CASSSGQGSVDEQFF
j_call: TRBJ1-2; v_call: TRBV11-2; d_call: .; clone_size: few; cdr3_nt: TGTGCCAGCAGCTTAGATGGCACAGGGAGTACTAACTATGGCTACACCTTC; cdr3_aa: CASSLDGTGSTNYGYTF
j_call: TRBJ1-2; v_call: TRBV27; d_call: .; clone_size: .; cdr3_nt: TGTGCCAGCAGCCTTACAGCAAACTATGGCTACACCTTC; cdr3_aa: CASSLTANYGYTF
j_call: TRBJ1-5; v_call: TRBV2; d_call: .; clone_size: .; cdr3_nt: TGTGCCAGCAGCGGGACATCGGTCGTGGTTCAGCCCCAGCATTTT; cdr3_aa: CASSGTSVVVQPQHF